This T cell receptor beta chain was documented in a study of CD8+CD57+ T cells in acquired aplastic anemia (dated by TCRdb to about 2018). Regarding the complete study: Extracted DNA from sorted CD4+ and CD8+ cells averaged around 3.4 ug, ranging from roughly 0.17 to 27.4 ug. For healthy donor samples, the average read count was about 9.8 million for CD4+ cells and 11 million to 13 million for CD8+ cells. Summary of the overall study and its limitations: About 30 CD8+ CDR3 sequences were found to be shared between patients and controls, but these sequences appeared to be highly expressed in patients and within the immunodominant clones of the patients. No significant difference in CD8+ Simpson's diversity was found between patients and healthy controls (P=0.060).

Profiling of TCR beta VDJ combinations and CDR3 sequences used genomic DNA as the template. TCR repertoire sequencing was run on an Illumina HiSeq 2000. In the paper's pipeline: Repertoires were assessed using TRBV/TRBJ rearrangement plots, CDR3 size and DJ length profiles, and Simpson's diversity index. The most abundant DNA sequence in the deep sequencing data was defined as the immunodominant clone. CDR3 amino acid sequences were screened for sharing across subjects and were compared with published repertoires and the VDJdb database. TCRdb took the public reads, trimmed them with fastp at Q25, ran MiXCR for clone calling and kept in-frame beta chains. Identical CDR3 protein sequences are pooled into one entry, listed with their most common genes and DNA. TCRdb, not the authors, supplied the V and J calls. Here the sample has roughly 170,000 distinct CDR3 sequences; roughly 63% occur a single time. Under 50% of the sample goes to the ten largest clones.

This clonotype appeared many times. Its antigen target is currently unknown. Base qualities are not at hand, and no much larger clone is one base apart. The CDR3 measures 11 amino acids from cysteine to phenylalanine. CDR3 DNA is the only sequence kept; it has 33 bases, read in frame from the first base. Between the V and J ends, shortened by 4 bases and 10 bases respectively, the junction contains 8 bases. As encoded in the germline V gene (reference sequence), CDR1 is MNHEY while CDR2 is SMNVEV. In the study, sorted CD4+ and CD8+ blood T cells from patients with severe aplastic anemia and from healthy subjects underwent deep sequencing of TCR repertoires. Ficoll-Paque density gradient centrifugation was used to isolate peripheral blood mononuclear cells. Before DNA extraction, CD4+ and CD8+ T cells were sorted by FACS or by magnetic beads.

Sequencing used sorted CD4+, CD8+, or CD8+CD57+ T cells (not recorded which) from PBMCs. The rearranged chain carries TRBV27 and TRBJ2-1, with the D segment identity uncertain. The clonotype originates from a human donor in good health. The nucleotides are TGTGCCAGCAGTTCCATGGCGGAGCAGTTCTTC. It translates as CASSSMAEQFF.